Here is one TCR beta chain with its context. Its specificity is unknown. This table comes from immunoSEQ multiplex PCR, and its TCRdb copy is limited to in-frame clones, with some not included. This table holds about 120,000 clones, around 81% found once. The time point was: blood 2 weeks post-SBRT. Documented treatment: 15 Gy SBRT to primary tumor, nephrectomy 4 weeks later. The data belong to a study of radiation and T cells in renal cell carcinoma. Germline V gene sequence: CDR1 LGHNA, CDR2 YNFKEQ. The CDR3 extends over 18 amino acids. The V gene end was trimmed by 0 bases and the J gene end by 1 base; junction bases not matched to a gene: 6. Study results and limitations: From baseline, blood top tumor clonotypes peaked at 2 weeks post-radiation.

This clonotype was sampled from a man aged 50-59 years with renal cell carcinoma. The starting material was blood, obtained from a patient whose treatment included radiotherapy and nephrectomy. The V gene is TRBV4-2, the J gene TRBJ2-2; 9 nucleotides agree with TRBD1. The CDR3 is CASSQELGQGRNTGELFF. The CDR3 DNA reads TGTGCCAGCAGCCAAGAATTAGGACAGGGGAGGAACACCGGGGAGCTGTTTTTT.